One and the same sample provided the 22 T cell receptor beta chains below, sequenced in a study of siplizumab effects on memory and regulatory T cells. The repertoire was sequenced with immunoSEQ multiplex PCR; TCRdb's copy has only in-frame clones and lacks some. This repertoire shows over 95,000 clones, roughly 93% found once; its top ten account for over 0.15%. Sequenced: non-Treg CD4+ T cells sorted from blood. All receptors come from a human donor in good health.

This chain uses TRBV28 with TRBJ2-2, with 7 bases aligning to TRBD1. The CDR3 totals 15 residues. Losses at the gene ends were 6 bases for V and 7 bases for J; bases not matched to a gene: 11. Germline V CDR1 and CDR2: MDHEN, SYDVKM. CDR3 loop: CASSTFTGVVGELFF. Written as DNA, the CDR3 is TGTGCCAGCAGCACCTTCACAGGGGTGGTCGGGGAGCTGTTTTTT.

The chain combines TRBV4-3 with TRBJ1-6; D gene uncertain. The CDR3 length is 17 residues. Germline-derived CDR1 and CDR2 are LGHNA and YSLEER. V was pared by 2 bases and J by 7 bases, with 18 bases between. The CDR3 DNA reads TGCGCCAGCAGCCAACGGGGAGGCGCCGGAGAAAATTCACCCCTCCACTTT. Amino acid sequence: CASSQRGGAGENSPLHF.

This chain links TRBV7-9 with TRBJ2-4; 10 bases map to TRBD2. Trimming removed 5 bases from V and 7 bases from J; junction bases left unmatched: 11. Germline V gene lookup returns CDR1 SEHNR and CDR2 FQNEAQ (reference sequence). This CDR3 contains 16 residues. The CDR3 region has the DNA TGTGCCAGCAGCCCCCGGGCTAGCGGGGGATGGAACATTCAGTACTTC. This translates into CASSPRASGGWNIQYF.

The chain combines TRBV11-2 with TRBJ2-7; TRBD1 might be the D (6 bases). This CDR3 spans 15 amino acids. V gave up 3 bases and J gave up 7 bases, with 19 bases separating them. CDR1 SGHAT and CDR2 FQNNGV come from the germline V gene. CDR3 coding DNA: TGTGCCAGCAGCTTTCCCGAGACAGGCTCGGGAGAGCAGTACTTC. Protein: CASSFPETGSGEQYF.

The chain couples TRBV30 to TRBJ2-3, with a weak D call TRBD2 (6 bases). CDR3 size: 17 residues. V was clipped by 0 bases and J by 7 bases, with 23 bases between them. Germline V CDR1 and CDR2: GTSNPN, SVGIG (reference sequence). The CDR3 nucleotides are TGTGCCTGGAGTGTACTGGTGATGAGCTCTAGCGTACATACGCAGTATTTT. Its protein is CAWSVLVMSSSVHTQYF.

This chain joins TRBV29-1 and TRBJ1-6; D not certain. The CDR3 length is 13 residues. Trimming pared 3 bases from V and 1 base from J, leaving 4 bases between. The germline CDR1 and CDR2 sequences are SQVTM and ANQGSEA. The CDR3 coding sequence is TGCAGCGTTGAGGTTTCCTATAATTCACCCCTCCACTTT. Protein sequence: CSVEVSYNSPLHF. Full variable domain (missing parts from reference TRBV29-1 and TRBJ1-6): SAVISQKPSRDICQRGTSLTIQCQVDSQVTMMFWYRQQPGQSLTLIATANQGSEATYESGFVIDKFPISRPNLTFSTLTVSNMSPEDSSIYLCSVEVSYNSPLHFGNGTRLTVT.

This sequence joins TRBV29-1 and TRBJ1-5, with 8 bases that match TRBD1. J gave up 10 bases and V 1 base, and 9 bases lay outside the gene matches. CDR3 length: 14 amino acids. Per germline, CDR1 SQVTM and CDR2 ANQGSEA. The CDR3: CSVEVNRGEGPQHF. The CDR3 coding sequence is TGCAGCGTTGAAGTAAACAGGGGGGAAGGTCCCCAGCATTTT.

V and J are TRBV6-5 and TRBJ2-7, with D perhaps TRBD1 (6 bases). Germline loops: CDR1 MNHEY, CDR2 SVGAGI. This CDR3 region has 16 residues. V lost 0 bases and J lost 0, with 12 bases in between. DNA of the CDR3: TGTGCCAGCAGTTACTCGAGTGGGGACAACTCCTACGAGCAGTACTTC. Encoded protein: CASSYSSGDNSYEQYF.

The chain has TRBV5-3 and TRBJ1-1; D is unresolved. TRBV5-3 belongs to the ORF category, with a function that is uncertain. The CDR3 consists of 12 residues. V was pared by 0 bases and J by 7 bases, with 7 bases between. CDR3 amino acids: CARSLALREAFF. In DNA form, the CDR3 reads TGTGCCAGAAGCTTGGCCTTACGTGAAGCTTTCTTT.

The chain links TRBV18 to TRBJ1-2, with TRBD1 identical over 10 bases. CDR3 length equals 14 residues. Germline trimming cut 2 bases from V and 6 bases from J; bases unmatched to any gene: 3. Germline V gene lookup returns CDR1 KGHSH and CDR2 LQKENI. The CDR3 here is CASSPSGTGDGYTF. Here the CDR3 DNA reads TGTGCCAGCTCACCATCCGGGACAGGGGATGGCTACACCTTC.

This sequence joins TRBV4-2 and TRBJ2-6, with TRBD2 as a possible D gene (5 bases). The germline gives CDR1 LGHNA, CDR2 YNFKEQ. V was clipped by 1 base and J by 0 bases, with 10 bases between them. The CDR3 has 17 residues. The chain's CDR3 is CASSQGSEGSGANVLTF. DNA for the CDR3: TGTGCCAGCAGCCAAGGTTCCGAGGGCTCTGGGGCCAACGTCCTGACTTTC.

This sequence joins TRBV28 and TRBJ2-5; either TRBD1 or TRBD2 may fit D (5 bases each). This CDR3 has 15 amino acids. Germline V gene lookup returns CDR1 MDHEN and CDR2 SYDVKM. V was shortened by 6 bases and J by 6 bases, with 20 bases between the two germline ends. The CDR3 loop is CASRSSGTLGKTQYF. In DNA form, the CDR3 reads TGTGCCAGCAGGTCCTCCGGGACGCTAGGGAAGACCCAGTACTTC.

This clone was seen only once. Other DNA variants within this sample encode the same CDR3. The chain uses TRBV6-5 and TRBJ1-5, with D possibly matching TRBD1 (5 bases). The CDR3 extends over 14 amino acids. Germline CDR1 and CDR2: MNHEY and SVGAGI. The V end lost 2 bases, the J end lost 1 base, and 6 bases lay between the germline ends. The CDR3 loop is CASSYGGSNQPQHF. The CDR3, as DNA: TGTGCCAGCAGTTACGGGGGGAGCAATCAGCCCCAGCATTTT.

V is TRBV21-1 and J is TRBJ2-6. TRBV21-1 has pseudogene status. The CDR3 length is 17 residues. The CDR3, as DNA: TGTGCCAGCAGCAACTATCGGCGGACCTCTGGGGCCAACGTCCTGACTTTC. Protein product: CASSNYRRTSGANVLTF.

CDR3 DNA: TGTGCCAGCTCCGTGGAAGGTCGGAACACTGAAGCTTTCTTT. Encoded protein: CASSVEGRNTEAFF. The chain recombines TRBV27 with TRBJ1-1; D call uncertain. CDR1 is MNHEY, CDR2 SMNVEV, per germline (reference sequence). Trimming took 8 bases from V and 1 from J, leaving 14 bases between them. The CDR3 loop spans 14 amino acids.

In its sample, this clone was seen once. J is TRBJ2-7 and V is TRBV13, with D possibly being TRBD1 or TRBD2 (5 bases each). CDR1 PRHDT and CDR2 FYEKMQ come from the germline V gene (reference sequence). This CDR3 comprises 14 residues. The V end lost 0 bases, the J end lost 0 bases, and 6 bases lay between the germline ends. The CDR3 nucleotides are TGTGCCAGCAGCTTAGGTGGGGGCTCCTACGAGCAGTACTTC. Its translation is CASSLGGGSYEQYF.

This rearrangement joins TRBV5-6 to TRBJ2-1, with 12 bases identical to TRBD2. This CDR3 comprises 16 residues. CDR1 is SGHDT, CDR2 YYEEEE, per germline. J lost 12 bases, V lost 4 bases, and 14 bases had no gene match. CDR3 sequence: CASSPVGLAGGRAQFF. DNA of the CDR3: TGTGCCAGCAGCCCCGTTGGCCTAGCGGGGGGGAGGGCGCAGTTCTTC.

The chain has TRBV28 and TRBJ2-4, with D possibly TRBD2 on 7 matching bases. V was pared by 7 bases and J by 3 bases, with 22 bases between. This CDR3 comprises 17 residues. CDR1 is MDHEN and CDR2 is SYDVKM in the germline V gene. The CDR3 loop reads CASTLGGAAALKNIQYF. In DNA form, the CDR3 reads TGTGCCAGCACCCTGGGGGGGGCCGCCGCTCTCAAAAACATTCAGTACTTC. Full variable domain (outside the CDR3, taken from reference TRBV28 and TRBJ2-4): DVKVTQSSRYLVKRTGEKVFLECVQDMDHENMFWYRQDPGLGLRLIYFSYDVKMKEKGDIPEGYSVSREKKERFSLILESASTNQTSMYLCASTLGGAAALKNIQYFGAGTRLSVL.

The chain employs TRBV6-5 and TRBJ1-2, with TRBD1 identical over 11 bases. The junction had 6 bases not matched to a gene; V was cut back by 6 bases and J by 9 bases. Germline assignment: CDR1 MNHEY and CDR2 SVGAGI. The CDR3 sequence is 13 residues long. The CDR3 nucleotides read TGTGCCAGCAGGGGGGGACAGGGGGTTCGCTACACCTTC. Residues: CASRGGQGVRYTF.

The chain carries TRBV5-4 and TRBJ2-3; D tentatively reads TRBD1 or TRBD2 (5 bases each). Germline V CDR1 and CDR2: SGHNT, YYREEE (reference sequence). Deletions cut 0 bases from V and 4 bases from J, with 9 bases between. The CDR3 covers 14 residues. The CDR3 sequence: CASSLGQGPDTQYF. CDR3 DNA sequence: TGTGCCAGCAGCTTGGGCCAGGGACCAGATACGCAGTATTTT.

V is TRBV7-9 and J is TRBJ1-1; D not resolved. Looked up from germline, CDR1 is SEHNR and CDR2 is FQNEAQ (reference sequence). The CDR3 consists of 14 residues. The V end was cut by 3 bases, the J end by 1 base, with 9 bases between. CDR3 in amino acids: CASSFAPANTEAFF. Here the CDR3 DNA reads TGTGCCAGCAGCTTTGCACCCGCGAACACTGAAGCTTTCTTT.

The chain is built from TRBV15 and TRBJ2-7; 11 nucleotides agree with TRBD2. The CDR3 totals 15 residues. The V and J ends lost 5 bases and 4 bases, in that order; junction bases with no gene match: 7. Germline V gene data show CDR1 as LNHNV and CDR2 as YYDKDF (reference sequence). The CDR3 DNA is TGTGCCACCAGCGGACCTAGCGGGGGGAAATACGAGCAGTACTTC. Encoded protein: CATSGPSGGKYEQYF.